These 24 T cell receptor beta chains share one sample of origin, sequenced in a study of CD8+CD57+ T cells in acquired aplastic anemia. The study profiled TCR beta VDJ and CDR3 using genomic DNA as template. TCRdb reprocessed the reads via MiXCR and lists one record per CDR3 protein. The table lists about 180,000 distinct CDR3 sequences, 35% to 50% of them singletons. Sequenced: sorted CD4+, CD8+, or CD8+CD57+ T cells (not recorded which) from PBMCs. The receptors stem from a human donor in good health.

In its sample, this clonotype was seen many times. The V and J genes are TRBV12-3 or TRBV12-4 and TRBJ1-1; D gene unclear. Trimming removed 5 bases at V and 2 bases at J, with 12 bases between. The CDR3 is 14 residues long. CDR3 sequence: CASSIREPNTEAFF. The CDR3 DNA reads TGTGCCAGCAGTATCCGGGAGCCAAACACTGAAGCTTTCTTT.

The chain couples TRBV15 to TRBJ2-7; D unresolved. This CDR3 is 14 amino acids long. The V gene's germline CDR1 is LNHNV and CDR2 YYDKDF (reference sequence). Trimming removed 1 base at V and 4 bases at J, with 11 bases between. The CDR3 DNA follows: TGTGCCACCAGCAGAGTATTAACATTTTACGAGCAGTACTTC. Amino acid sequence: CATSRVLTFYEQYF.

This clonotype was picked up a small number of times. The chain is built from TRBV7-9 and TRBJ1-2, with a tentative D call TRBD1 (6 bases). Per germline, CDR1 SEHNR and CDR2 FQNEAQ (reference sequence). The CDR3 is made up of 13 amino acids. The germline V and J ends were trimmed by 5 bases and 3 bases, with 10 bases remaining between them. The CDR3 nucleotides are TGTGCCAGCAGCGTGGGACACGACTATGGCTACACCTTC. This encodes CASSVGHDYGYTF. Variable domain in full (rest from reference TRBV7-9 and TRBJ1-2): DTGVSQNPRHKITKRGQNVTFRCDPISEHNRLYWYRQTLGQGPEFLTYFQNEAQLEKSRLLSDRFSAERPKGSFSTLEIQRTEQGDSAMYLCASSVGHDYGYTFGSGTRLTVV.

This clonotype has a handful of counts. CDR3 nucleotide sequence: TGTGCCAGCAGCCAAGATTGGGGCAGGGGGTCCAATGGCTACACCTTC. The encoded protein is CASSQDWGRGSNGYTF. V usage is TRBV3-1 and J usage is TRBJ1-2; 7 bases match TRBD1. The V gene's germline CDR1 is LGHDT and CDR2 YNNKEL (reference sequence). This CDR3 has 16 amino acids. With V trimmed by 0 bases and J by 6 bases, 10 bases remained unmatched.

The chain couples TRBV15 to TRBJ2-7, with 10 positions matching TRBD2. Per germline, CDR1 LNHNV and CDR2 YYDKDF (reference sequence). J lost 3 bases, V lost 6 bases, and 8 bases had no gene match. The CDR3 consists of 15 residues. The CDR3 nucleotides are TGTGCCACCAGATCCGAGCGGGGGGGACACTACGAGCAGTACTTC. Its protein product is CATRSERGGHYEQYF.

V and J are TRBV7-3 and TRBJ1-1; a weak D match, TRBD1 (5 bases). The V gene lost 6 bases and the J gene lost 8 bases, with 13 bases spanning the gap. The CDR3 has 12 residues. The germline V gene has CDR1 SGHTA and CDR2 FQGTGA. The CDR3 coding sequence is TGTGCCAGCAGTTCATATTCAGGGGAAGCTTTCTTT. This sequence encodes CASSSYSGEAFF.

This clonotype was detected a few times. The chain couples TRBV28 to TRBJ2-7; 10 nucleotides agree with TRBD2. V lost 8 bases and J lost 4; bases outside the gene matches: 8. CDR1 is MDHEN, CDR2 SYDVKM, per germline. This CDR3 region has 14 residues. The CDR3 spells CASVPSGSSYEQYF. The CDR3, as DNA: TGTGCCAGCGTACCTAGCGGGAGCTCTTACGAGCAGTACTTC.

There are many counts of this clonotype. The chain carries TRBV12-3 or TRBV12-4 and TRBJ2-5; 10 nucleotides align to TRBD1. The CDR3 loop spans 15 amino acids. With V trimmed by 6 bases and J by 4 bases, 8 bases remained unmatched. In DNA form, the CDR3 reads TGTGCCAGCAGACACAGGACAGGGGGGATAGAGACCCAGTACTTC. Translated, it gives CASRHRTGGIETQYF.

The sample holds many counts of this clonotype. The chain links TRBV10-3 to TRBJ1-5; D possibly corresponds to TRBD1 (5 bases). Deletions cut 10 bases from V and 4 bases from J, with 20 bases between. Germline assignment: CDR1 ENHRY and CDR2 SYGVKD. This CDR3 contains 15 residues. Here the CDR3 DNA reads TGTGCCACCCGGGCCGGGGAGGGGAAAAATCAGCCCCAGCATTTT. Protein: CATRAGEGKNQPQHF.

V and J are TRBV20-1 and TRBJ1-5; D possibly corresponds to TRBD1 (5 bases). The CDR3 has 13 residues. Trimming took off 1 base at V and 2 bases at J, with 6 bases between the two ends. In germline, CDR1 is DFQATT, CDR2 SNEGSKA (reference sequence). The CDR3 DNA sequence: TGCAGTGCTAGAGTAGGGGGCAATCAGCCCCAGCATTTT. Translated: CSARVGGNQPQHF.

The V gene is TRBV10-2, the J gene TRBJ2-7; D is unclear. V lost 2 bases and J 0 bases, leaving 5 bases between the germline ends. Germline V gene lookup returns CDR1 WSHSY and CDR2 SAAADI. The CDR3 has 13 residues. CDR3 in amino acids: CASSEVISYEQYF. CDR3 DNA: TGCGCCAGCAGTGAGGTCATCTCCTACGAGCAGTACTTC.

For the CDR3, the DNA is TGTGCCAGCCGGGACCTCTCTGGGGCCAACGTCCTGACTTTC. This translates into CASRDLSGANVLTF. V and J are TRBV19 and TRBJ2-6, with D perhaps assigned TRBD1 or TRBD2 (5 bases each). The ends were cut back, 9 bases at V and 0 bases at J, with 9 bases in the middle. The CDR3 loop spans 14 amino acids. Germline lookup yields CDR1 LNHDA and CDR2 SQIVND (reference sequence).

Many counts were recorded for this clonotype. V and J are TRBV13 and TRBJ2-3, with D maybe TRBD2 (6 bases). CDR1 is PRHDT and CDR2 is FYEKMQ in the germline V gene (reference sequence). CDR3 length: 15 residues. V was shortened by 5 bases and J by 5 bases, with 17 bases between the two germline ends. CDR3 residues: CASSAGPRGGDTQYF. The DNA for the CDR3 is TGTGCCAGCAGCGCGGGACCCCGCGGCGGAGATACGCAGTATTTT.

The CDR3 sequence: CASASGYTGELFF. The CDR3 coding sequence is TGTGCCAGTGCTAGCGGATACACCGGGGAGCTGTTTTTT. The genes are TRBV19 and TRBJ2-2; 7 positions match TRBD2. The germline V gene encodes CDR1 LNHDA and CDR2 SQIVND (reference sequence). CDR3 length: 13 residues. Trimming removed 8 bases from V and 3 bases from J; junction bases left unmatched: 3.

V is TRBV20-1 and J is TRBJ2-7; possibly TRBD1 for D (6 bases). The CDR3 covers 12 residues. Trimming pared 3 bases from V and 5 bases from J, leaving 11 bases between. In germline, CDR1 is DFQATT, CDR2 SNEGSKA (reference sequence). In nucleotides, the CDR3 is TGCAGTGCTAGGGGGGCAGGCCACGAGCAGTACTTC. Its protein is CSARGAGHEQYF.

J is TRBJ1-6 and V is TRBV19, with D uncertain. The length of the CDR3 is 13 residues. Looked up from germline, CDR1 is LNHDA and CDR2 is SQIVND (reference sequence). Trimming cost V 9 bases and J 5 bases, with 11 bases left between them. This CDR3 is CASRAGNNSPLHF. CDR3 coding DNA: TGTGCCAGCCGTGCCGGAAATAATTCACCCCTCCACTTT. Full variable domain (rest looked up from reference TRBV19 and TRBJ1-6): DGGITQSPKYLFRKEGQNVTLSCEQNLNHDAMYWYRQDPGQGLRLIYYSQIVNDFQKGDIAEGYSVSREKKESFPLTVTSAQKNPTAFYLCASRAGNNSPLHFGNGTRLTVT.

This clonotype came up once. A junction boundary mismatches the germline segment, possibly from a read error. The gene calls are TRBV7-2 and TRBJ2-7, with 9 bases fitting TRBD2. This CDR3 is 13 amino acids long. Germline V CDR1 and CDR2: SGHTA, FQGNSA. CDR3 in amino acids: CASSLAGPYEQYF. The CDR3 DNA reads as TGTGCCAGCAGCCTAGCGGGACCCTACGAGCAGTACTTC.

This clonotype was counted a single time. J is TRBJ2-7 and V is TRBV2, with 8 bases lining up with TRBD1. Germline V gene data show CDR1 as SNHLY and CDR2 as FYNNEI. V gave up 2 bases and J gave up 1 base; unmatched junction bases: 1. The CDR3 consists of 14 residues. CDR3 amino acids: CASSETGGSYEQYF. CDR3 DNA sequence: TGTGCCAGCAGTGAAACAGGGGGGTCCTACGAGCAGTACTTC.

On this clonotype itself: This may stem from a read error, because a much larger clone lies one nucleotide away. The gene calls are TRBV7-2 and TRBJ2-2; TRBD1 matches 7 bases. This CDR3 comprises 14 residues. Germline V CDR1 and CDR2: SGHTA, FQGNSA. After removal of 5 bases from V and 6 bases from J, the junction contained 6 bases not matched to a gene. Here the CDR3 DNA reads TGTGCCAGCAGCCAAGTACAGGGGCCCGGGGAGCTGTTTTTT. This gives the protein CASSQVQGPGELFF.

The CDR3 here is CASRGQYQNTEAFF. Written as DNA, the CDR3 is TGTGCCAGCAGGGGACAGTACCAGAACACTGAAGCTTTCTTT. The chain combines TRBV2 with TRBJ1-1; 7 bases align to TRBD1. The germline gives CDR1 SNHLY, CDR2 FYNNEI. This CDR3 comprises 14 residues. J gave up 1 base and V 6 bases, and 5 bases lay outside the gene matches.

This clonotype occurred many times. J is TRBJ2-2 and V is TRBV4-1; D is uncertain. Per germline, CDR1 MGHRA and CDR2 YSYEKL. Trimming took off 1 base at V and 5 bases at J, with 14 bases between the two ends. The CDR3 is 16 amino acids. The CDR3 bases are TGCGCCAGCAGCCAAGCGGTCCTTGGAAGGACCGGGGAGCTGTTTTTT. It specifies CASSQAVLGRTGELFF.

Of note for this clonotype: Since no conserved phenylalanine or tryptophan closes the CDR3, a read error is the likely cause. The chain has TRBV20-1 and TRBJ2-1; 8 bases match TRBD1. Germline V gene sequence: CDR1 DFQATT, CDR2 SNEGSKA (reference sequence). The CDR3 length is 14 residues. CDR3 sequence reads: CSASKRTGSNEQFL. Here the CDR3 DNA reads TGTAGTGCGTCGAAGAGGACAGGGAGCAATGAGCAGTTCCTC.

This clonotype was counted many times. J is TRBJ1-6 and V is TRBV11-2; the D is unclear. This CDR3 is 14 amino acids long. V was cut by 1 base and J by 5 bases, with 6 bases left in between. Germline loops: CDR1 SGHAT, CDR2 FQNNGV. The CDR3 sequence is CASSLGPHNSPLHF. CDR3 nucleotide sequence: TGTGCCAGCAGCTTAGGGCCCCATAATTCACCCCTCCACTTT.

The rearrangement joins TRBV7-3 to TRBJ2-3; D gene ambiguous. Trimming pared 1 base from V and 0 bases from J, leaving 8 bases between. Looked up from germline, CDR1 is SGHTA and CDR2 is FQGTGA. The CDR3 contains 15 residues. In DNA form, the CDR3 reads TGTGCCAGCAGCTTAAGGTTTTCTAGCACAGATACGCAGTATTTT. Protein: CASSLRFSSTDTQYF.